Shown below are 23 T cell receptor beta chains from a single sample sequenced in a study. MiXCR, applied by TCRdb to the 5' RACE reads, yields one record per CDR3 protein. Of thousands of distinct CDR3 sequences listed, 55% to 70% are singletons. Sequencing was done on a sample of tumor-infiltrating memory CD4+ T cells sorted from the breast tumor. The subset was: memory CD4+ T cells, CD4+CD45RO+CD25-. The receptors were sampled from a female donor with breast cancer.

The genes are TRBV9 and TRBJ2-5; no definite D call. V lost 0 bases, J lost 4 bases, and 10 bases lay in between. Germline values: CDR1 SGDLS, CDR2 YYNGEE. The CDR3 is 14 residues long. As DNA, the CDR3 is TGTGCCAGCAGCGTAGAGGCGAAGGGAGAGACCCAGTACTTC. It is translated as CASSVEAKGETQYF.

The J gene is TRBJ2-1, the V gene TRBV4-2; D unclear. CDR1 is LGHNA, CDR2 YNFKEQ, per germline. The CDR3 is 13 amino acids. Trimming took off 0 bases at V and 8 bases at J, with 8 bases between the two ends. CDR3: CASSQESVDEQFF. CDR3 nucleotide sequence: TGTGCCAGCAGCCAAGAAAGTGTTGATGAGCAGTTCTTC.

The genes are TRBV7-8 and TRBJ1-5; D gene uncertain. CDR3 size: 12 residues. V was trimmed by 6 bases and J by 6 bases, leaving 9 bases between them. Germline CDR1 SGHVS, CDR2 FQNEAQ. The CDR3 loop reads CASSLTAQPQHF. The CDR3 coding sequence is TGTGCCAGCAGTTTGACTGCTCAGCCCCAGCATTTT.

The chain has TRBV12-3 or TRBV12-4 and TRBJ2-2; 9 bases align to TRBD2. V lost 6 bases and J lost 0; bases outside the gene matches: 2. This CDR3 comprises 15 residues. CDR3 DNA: TGTGCCAGCAGGCCTAGCGGGGCGAACACCGGGGAGCTGTTTTTT. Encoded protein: CASRPSGANTGELFF.

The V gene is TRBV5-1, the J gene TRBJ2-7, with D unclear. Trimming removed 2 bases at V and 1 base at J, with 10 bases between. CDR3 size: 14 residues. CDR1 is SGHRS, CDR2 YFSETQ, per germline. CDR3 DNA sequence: TGCGCCAGCAGCTTAAGGGATGGGTCCTACGAGCAGTACTTC. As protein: CASSLRDGSYEQYF.

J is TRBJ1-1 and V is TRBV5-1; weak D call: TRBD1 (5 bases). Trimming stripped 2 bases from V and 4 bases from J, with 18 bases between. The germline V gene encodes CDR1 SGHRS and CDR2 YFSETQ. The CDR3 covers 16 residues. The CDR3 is CASSLGASSDTTEAFF. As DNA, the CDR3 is TGCGCCAGCAGCTTAGGGGCCTCCTCGGATACCACTGAAGCTTTCTTT. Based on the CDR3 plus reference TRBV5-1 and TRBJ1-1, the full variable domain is KAGVTQTPRYLIKTRGQQVTLSCSPISGHRSVSWYQQTPGQGLQFLFEYFSETQRNKGNFPGRFSGRQFSNSRSEMNVSTLELGDSALYLCASSLGASSDTTEAFFGQGTRLTVV.

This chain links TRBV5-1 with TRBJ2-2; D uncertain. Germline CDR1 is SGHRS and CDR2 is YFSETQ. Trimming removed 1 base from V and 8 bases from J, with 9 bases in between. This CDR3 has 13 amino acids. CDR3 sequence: CASSLTSGGELFF. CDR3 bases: TGCGCCAGCAGCTTGACATCTGGAGGGGAGCTGTTTTTT.

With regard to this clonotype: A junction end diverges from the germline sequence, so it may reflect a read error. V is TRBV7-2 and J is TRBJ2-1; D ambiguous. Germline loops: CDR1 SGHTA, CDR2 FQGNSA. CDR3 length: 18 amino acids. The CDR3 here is CASSFGPPWYQRRVHGVF. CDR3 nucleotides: TGTGCCAGCAGCTTTGGGCCACCGTGGTATCAACGCAGAGTACATGGGGTCTTC.

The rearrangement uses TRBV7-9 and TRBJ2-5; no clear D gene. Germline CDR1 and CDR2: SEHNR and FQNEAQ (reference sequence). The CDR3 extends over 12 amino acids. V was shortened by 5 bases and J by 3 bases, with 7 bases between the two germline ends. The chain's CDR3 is CASSRNKETQYF. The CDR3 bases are TGTGCCAGCAGCAGGAACAAAGAGACCCAGTACTTC.

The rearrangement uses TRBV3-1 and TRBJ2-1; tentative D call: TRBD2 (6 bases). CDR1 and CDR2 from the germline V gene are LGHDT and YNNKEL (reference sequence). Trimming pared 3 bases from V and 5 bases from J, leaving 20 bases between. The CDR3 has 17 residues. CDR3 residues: CASSHLLYKRVDNEQFF. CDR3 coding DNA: TGTGCCAGCAGCCATCTTCTTTATAAGCGGGTAGACAATGAGCAGTTCTTC.

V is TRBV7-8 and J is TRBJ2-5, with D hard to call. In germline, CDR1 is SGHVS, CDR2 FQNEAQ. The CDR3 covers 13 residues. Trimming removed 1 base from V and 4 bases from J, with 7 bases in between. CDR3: CASSLGRGETQYF. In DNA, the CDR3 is TGTGCCAGCAGCTTAGGCCGAGGAGAGACCCAGTACTTC.

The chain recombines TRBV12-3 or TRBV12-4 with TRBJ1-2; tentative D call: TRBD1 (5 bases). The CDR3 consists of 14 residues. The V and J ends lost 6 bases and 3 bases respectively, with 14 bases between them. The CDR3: CASRKGPGDYGYTF. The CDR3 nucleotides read TGTGCCAGCAGGAAAGGGCCGGGGGACTATGGCTACACCTTC.

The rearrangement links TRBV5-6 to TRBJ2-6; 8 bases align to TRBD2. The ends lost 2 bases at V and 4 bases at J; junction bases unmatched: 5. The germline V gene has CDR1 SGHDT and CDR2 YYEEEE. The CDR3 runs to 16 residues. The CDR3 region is CASSFPGGQGANVLTF. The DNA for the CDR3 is TGTGCCAGCAGCTTCCCGGGAGGGCAGGGGGCCAACGTCCTGACTTTC.

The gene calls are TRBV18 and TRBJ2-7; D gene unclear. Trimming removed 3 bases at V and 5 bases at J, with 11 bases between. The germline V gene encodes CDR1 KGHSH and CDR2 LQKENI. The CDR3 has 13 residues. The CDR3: CASSPLQSHEQYF. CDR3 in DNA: TGTGCCAGCTCACCTCTACAAAGCCACGAGCAGTACTTC.

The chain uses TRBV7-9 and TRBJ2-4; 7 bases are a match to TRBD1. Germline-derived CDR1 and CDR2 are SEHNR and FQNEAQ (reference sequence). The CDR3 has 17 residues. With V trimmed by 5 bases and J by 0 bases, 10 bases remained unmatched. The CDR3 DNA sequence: TGTGCCAGCAGCGAGTACGGGACAGCACTAGCCAAAAACATTCAGTACTTC. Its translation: CASSEYGTALAKNIQYF.

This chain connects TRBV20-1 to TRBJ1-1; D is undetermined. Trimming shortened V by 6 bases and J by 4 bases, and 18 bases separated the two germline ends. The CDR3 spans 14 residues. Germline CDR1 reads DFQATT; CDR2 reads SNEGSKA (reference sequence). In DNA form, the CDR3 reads TGCAGTGCGGTTATACGAAGGCGGTTCACTGAAGCTTTCTTT. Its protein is CSAVIRRRFTEAFF.

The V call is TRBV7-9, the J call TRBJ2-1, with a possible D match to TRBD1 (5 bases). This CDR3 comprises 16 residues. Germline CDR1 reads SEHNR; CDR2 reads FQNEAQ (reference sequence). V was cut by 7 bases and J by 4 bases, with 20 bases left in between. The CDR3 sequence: CASTPYGGAWYNEQFF. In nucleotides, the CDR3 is TGTGCCAGCACCCCTTACGGTGGGGCTTGGTACAATGAGCAGTTCTTC. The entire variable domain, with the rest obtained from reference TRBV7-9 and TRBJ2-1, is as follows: DTGVSQNPRHKITKRGQNVTFRCDPISEHNRLYWYRQTLGQGPEFLTYFQNEAQLEKSRLLSDRFSAERPKGSFSTLEIQRTEQGDSAMYLCASTPYGGAWYNEQFFGPGTRLTVL.

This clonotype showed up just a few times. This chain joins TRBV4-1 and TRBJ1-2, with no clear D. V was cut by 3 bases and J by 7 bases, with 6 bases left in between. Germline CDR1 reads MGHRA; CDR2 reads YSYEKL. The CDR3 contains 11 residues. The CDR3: CASSHHSGYTF. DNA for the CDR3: TGCGCCAGCAGCCACCACAGTGGCTACACCTTC.

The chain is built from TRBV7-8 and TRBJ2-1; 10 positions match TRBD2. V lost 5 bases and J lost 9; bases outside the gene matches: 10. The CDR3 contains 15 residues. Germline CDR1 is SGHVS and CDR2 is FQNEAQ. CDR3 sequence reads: CASSVRLAGTVEQFF. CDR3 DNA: TGTGCCAGCAGCGTTCGACTAGCGGGTACGGTTGAGCAGTTCTTC. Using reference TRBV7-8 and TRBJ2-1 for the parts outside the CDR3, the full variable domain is GAGVSQSPRYKVAKRGQDVALRCDPISGHVSLFWYQQALGQGPEFLTYFQNEAQLDKSGLPSDRFFAERPEGSVSTLKIQRTQQEDSAVYLCASSVRLAGTVEQFFGPGTRLTVL.

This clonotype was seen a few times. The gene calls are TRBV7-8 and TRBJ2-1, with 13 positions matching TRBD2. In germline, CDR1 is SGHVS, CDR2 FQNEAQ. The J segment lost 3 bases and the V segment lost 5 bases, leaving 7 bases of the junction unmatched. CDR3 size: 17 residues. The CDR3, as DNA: TGTGCCAGCAGCCCAAGGACTAGCGGGGGATACTACAATGAGCAGTTCTTC. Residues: CASSPRTSGGYYNEQFF.

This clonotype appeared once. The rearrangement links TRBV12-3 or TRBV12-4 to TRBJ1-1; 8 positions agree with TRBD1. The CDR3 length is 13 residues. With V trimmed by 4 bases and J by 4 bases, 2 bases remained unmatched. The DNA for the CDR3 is TGTGCCAGCAGTTCTACAGGGGGCACTGAAGCTTTCTTT. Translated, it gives CASSSTGGTEAFF.

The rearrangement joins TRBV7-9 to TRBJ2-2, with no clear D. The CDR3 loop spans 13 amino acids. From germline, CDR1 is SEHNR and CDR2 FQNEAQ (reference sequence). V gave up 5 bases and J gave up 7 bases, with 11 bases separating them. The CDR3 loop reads CASSRGSNGELFF. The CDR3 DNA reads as TGTGCCAGCAGCCGTGGGTCTAACGGGGAGCTGTTTTTT.

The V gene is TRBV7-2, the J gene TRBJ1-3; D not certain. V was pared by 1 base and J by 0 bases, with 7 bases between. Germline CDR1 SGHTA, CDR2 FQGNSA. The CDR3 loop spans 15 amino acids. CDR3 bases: TGTGCCAGCAGCTTAGGAGAAAACTCTGGAAACACCATATATTTT. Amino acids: CASSLGENSGNTIYF.